This T cell receptor beta chain was captured by sequencing in a study of blood T cell repertoires in COVID-19. Whole-study context: The samples span acute and convalescent COVID-19 from the United States, Italy and Spain. T cells, B-cell-depleted T cells, or PBMCs supplied cDNA or gDNA.

In the authors' workflow: Estimates of nucleated cell counts were drawn from the amplification of reference gene primers. Sequencing used immunoSEQ multiplex PCR; TCRdb keeps in-frame clones, though not all of them. V and J calls and clone size are given by that table; D and trimming were obtained from the DNA. The repertoire holds about 170,000 clones, with about 83% as singletons. Input material: peripheral blood. This TCR was sampled from a woman in her 70s who had recovered from COVID-19.

In DNA, the CDR3 is TGTGCCAGCAGCCTATTCCAGGCCCAGGGGGGCTACACCTTC. Amino acids: CASSLFQAQGGYTF. The chain couples TRBV7-8 to TRBJ1-2, with TRBD1 as a possible D gene (6 bases). Per germline, CDR1 SGHVS and CDR2 FQNEAQ. V was pared by 5 bases and J by 8 bases, with 18 bases between. This CDR3 contains 14 residues.